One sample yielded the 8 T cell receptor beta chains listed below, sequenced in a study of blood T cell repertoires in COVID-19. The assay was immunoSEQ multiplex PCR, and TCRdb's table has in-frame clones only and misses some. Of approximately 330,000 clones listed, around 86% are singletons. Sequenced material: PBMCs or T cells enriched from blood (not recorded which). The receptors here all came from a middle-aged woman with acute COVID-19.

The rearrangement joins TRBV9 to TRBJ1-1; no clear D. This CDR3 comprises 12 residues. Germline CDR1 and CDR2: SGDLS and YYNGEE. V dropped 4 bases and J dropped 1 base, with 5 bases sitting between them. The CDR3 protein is CASSTGNTEAFF. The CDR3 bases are TGTGCCAGCAGCACCGGGAACACTGAAGCTTTCTTT.

The CDR3 loop reads CASSKETSGPPQHF. The CDR3 bases are TGTGCCAGCAGCAAAGAGACAAGCGGGCCGCCCCAGCATTTT. The V and J genes are TRBV21-1 and TRBJ1-5. TRBV21-1 is a listed pseudogene. The CDR3 is 14 amino acids.

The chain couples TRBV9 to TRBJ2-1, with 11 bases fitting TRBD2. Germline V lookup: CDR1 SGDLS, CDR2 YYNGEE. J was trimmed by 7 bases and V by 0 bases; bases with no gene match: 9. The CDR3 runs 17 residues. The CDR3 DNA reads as TGTGCCAGCAGCGTAGGGTTCGGGCTAGCGGGAGGTAATGAGCAGTTCTTC. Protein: CASSVGFGLAGGNEQFF.

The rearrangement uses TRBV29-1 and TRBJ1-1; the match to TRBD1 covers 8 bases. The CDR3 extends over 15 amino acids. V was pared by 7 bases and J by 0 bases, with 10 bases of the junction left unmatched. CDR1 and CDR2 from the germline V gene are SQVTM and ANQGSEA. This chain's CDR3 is CSAPRPDRVNTEAFF. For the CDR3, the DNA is TGCAGCGCCCCTCGTCCGGACAGGGTGAACACTGAAGCTTTCTTT.

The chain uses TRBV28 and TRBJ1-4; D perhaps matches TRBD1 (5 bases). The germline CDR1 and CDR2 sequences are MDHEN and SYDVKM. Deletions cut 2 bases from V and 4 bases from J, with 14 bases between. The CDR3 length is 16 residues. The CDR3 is CASSLNGAASNEKLFF. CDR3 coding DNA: TGTGCCAGCAGTTTAAATGGGGCAGCGAGTAATGAAAAACTGTTTTTT.

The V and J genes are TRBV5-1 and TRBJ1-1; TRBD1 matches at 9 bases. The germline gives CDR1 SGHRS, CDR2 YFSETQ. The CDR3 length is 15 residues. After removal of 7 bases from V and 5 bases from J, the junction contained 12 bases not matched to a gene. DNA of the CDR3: TGCGCCAGCTTCCAACAGGGGGCGACGGGGACTGAAGCTTTCTTT. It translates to CASFQQGATGTEAFF.

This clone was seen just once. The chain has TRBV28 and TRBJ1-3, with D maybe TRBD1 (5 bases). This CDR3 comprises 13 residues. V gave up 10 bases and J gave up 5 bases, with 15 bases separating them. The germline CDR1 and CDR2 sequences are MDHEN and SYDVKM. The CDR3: CATKGGERNTIYF. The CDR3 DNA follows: TGTGCCACCAAGGGAGGGGAAAGAAACACCATATATTTT.

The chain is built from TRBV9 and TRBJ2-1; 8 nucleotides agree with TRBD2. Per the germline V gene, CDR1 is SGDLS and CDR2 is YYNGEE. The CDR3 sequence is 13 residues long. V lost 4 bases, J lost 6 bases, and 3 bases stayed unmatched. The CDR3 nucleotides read TGTGCCAGCAGCTCAGGGACTAGCAATGAGCAGTTCTTC. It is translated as CASSSGTSNEQFF.